This TCR beta chain was sequenced for a study of blood T cell repertoires in COVID-19. Looking at the study overall: COVID-19 samples from acute and convalescent phases originated in the United States, Italy and Spain.

Assignments of participants to cohorts depended upon their own reported clinical history. Looked up from germline, CDR1 is MDHEN and CDR2 is SYDVKM. This CDR3 has 16 residues. V shed 3 bases and J 6 bases; nucleotides not matched to a gene: 9. Some clones are missing from TCRdb's copy, which holds only in-frame ones; the method was immunoSEQ multiplex PCR. The profile shows around 300,000 clones, roughly 85% of them singletons. Material for sequencing was PBMCs or T cells enriched from blood (not recorded which). The clonotype comes from a woman aged 45-60 years who had recovered from COVID-19. The V and J genes are TRBV28 and TRBJ1-2; 11 bases fit TRBD1. CDR3 bases: TGTGCCAGCAGTTTTGTCAAGGGACAGGGGGTTGATGGCTACACCTTC. It translates to CASSFVKGQGVDGYTF.